A single sample is the source of the 16 T cell receptor beta chains below, sequenced in a study of T cells after yellow fever vaccination. MiXCR, run by TCRdb on the 5' RACE reads, gives a single entry per CDR3 protein. The table includes roughly 74,000 distinct CDR3 sequences, approximately 6.9% detected once. The source was CD8+ T cells sorted from PBMCs, collected around 5 days after the first yellow fever vaccination. These receptors came from a man between 18 and 29 years old who received the YFV17D yellow fever vaccine.

This clonotype was picked up many times. The chain uses TRBV7-2 and TRBJ1-5, with 7 bases identical to TRBD1. The CDR3 consists of 15 residues. V was clipped by 5 bases and J by 5 bases; unmatched bases: 9. Germline-derived CDR1 and CDR2 are SGHTA and FQGNSA. The CDR3: CASSPTTGADQPQHF. The CDR3 region has the DNA TGTGCCAGCAGCCCTACTACAGGGGCCGATCAGCCCCAGCATTTT.

Remarks on this clonotype: This may be a read error: a much more frequent sequence differs by one nucleotide. The limits of the CDR3 on the DNA are not certain, so only TCRdb's listed CDR3 is given. The rearrangement joins TRBV29-1 to TRBJ2-3. The CDR3 region is 15 residues in length, termini included. Per germline, CDR1 SQVTM and CDR2 ANQGSEA. The CDR3: CSVGGGSLGTDTHYF.

In nucleotides, the CDR3 is TGTGCCGGAGGACGGTCGAACACCGGGGAGCTGTTTTTT. Protein product: CAGGRSNTGELFF. The chain couples TRBV12-3 or TRBV12-4 to TRBJ2-2; a weak D match, TRBD2 (5 bases). The CDR3 length is 13 residues. V lost 11 bases and J lost 0, with 10 bases in between.

This clonotype turned up a few times. The chain couples TRBV6-4 to TRBJ2-5; D call uncertain. The length of the CDR3 is 13 residues. V was cut by 5 bases and J by 1 base, with 8 bases left in between. Germline V gene data show CDR1 as MRHNA and CDR2 as SNTAGT. The CDR3 loop reads CASSPSPQETQYF. The DNA for the CDR3 is TGTGCCAGCAGTCCCTCGCCCCAAGAGACCCAGTACTTC.

This chain connects TRBV30 to TRBJ1-1; D is uncertain. V gave up 1 base and J gave up 10 bases, with 13 bases separating them. Germline CDR1 GTSNPN, CDR2 SVGIG (reference sequence). CDR3 length: 12 residues. The CDR3 region has the DNA TGTGCCTGGAGTGATAACCGGCCGTCAGCTTTCTTT. Its translation: CAWSDNRPSAFF. Filled out from reference TRBV30 and TRBJ1-1, the complete variable domain reads SQTIHQWPATLVQPVGSPLSLECTVEGTSNPNLYWYRQAAGRGLQLLFYSVGIGQISSEVPQNLSASRPQDRQFILSSKKLLLSDSGFYLCAWSDNRPSAFFGQGTRLTVV.

The chain has TRBV7-2 and TRBJ2-3; D gene unclear. CDR3 length equals 14 residues. Germline V lookup: CDR1 SGHTA, CDR2 FQGNSA. The germline V and J ends were trimmed by 4 bases and 3 bases, with 11 bases remaining between them. In DNA form, the CDR3 reads TGTGCCAGCAGCTCCGGCCGTGGGACAGATACGCAGTATTTT. This codes for CASSSGRGTDTQYF.

The gene calls are TRBV7-2 and TRBJ1-5; no clear D. Trimming took off 5 bases at V and 0 bases at J, with 8 bases between the two ends. CDR1 is SGHTA and CDR2 is FQGNSA in the germline V gene. The CDR3 is 14 residues long. The CDR3 sequence is CASSHHDSNQPQHF. CDR3 sequence (DNA): TGTGCCAGCAGCCATCACGATAGCAATCAGCCCCAGCATTTT.

The chain is built from TRBV7-2 and TRBJ2-1; no reliable D call. The CDR3 has 15 residues. Germline loops: CDR1 SGHTA, CDR2 FQGNSA. Trimming stripped 1 base from V and 0 bases from J, with 7 bases between. Here the CDR3 DNA reads TGTGCCAGCAGCTTAGTCCTCGCCTCCTACAATGAGCAGTTCTTC. Amino acid sequence: CASSLVLASYNEQFF.

This clonotype was counted ten times or more. The J gene is TRBJ2-5, the V gene TRBV15, with D uncertain. Germline CDR1 reads LNHNV; CDR2 reads YYDKDF (reference sequence). Trimming shortened V by 0 bases and J by 5 bases, and 4 bases separated the two germline ends. The CDR3 contains 12 residues. Here the CDR3 reads CATSRDLETQYF. The CDR3 DNA reads TGTGCCACCAGCAGAGATTTGGAGACCCAGTACTTC.

This clonotype was detected many times. V gene TRBV4-3 combines with J gene TRBJ2-1; TRBD1 matches at 11 bases. There are 15 residues in the CDR3. V lost 4 bases to trimming and J lost 3 bases; unmatched junction nucleotides: 2. CDR1 and CDR2 from the germline V gene are LGHNA and YSLEER. The CDR3 region has the DNA TGCGCCAGCAGCCTGGGGACAGGGGGCTACAATGAGCAGTTCTTC. As protein: CASSLGTGGYNEQFF.

The chain joins TRBV6-1 to TRBJ2-1, with D perhaps matching TRBD2 (5 bases). CDR1 is MNHNS, CDR2 SASEGT, per germline. V lost 6 bases and J lost 2, with 11 bases in between. This CDR3 has 14 residues. CDR3 nucleotides: TGTGCCAGCAGCGAGGACTGGACCTACAATGAGCAGTTCTTC. As protein: CASSEDWTYNEQFF.

This clonotype has just a few counts. This sequence joins TRBV19 and TRBJ2-2; D is uncertain. Germline CDR1 and CDR2: LNHDA and SQIVND (reference sequence). This CDR3 has 13 residues. Trimming pared 7 bases from V and 3 bases from J, leaving 9 bases between. CDR3 nucleotides: TGTGCCAGTAAAAAGGCGGACACCGGGGAGCTGTTTTTT. Translation gives CASKKADTGELFF.

This clonotype occurred many times. The chain recombines TRBV4-3 with TRBJ2-3, with D possibly matching TRBD2 (5 bases). The V end was cut by 0 bases, the J end by 0 bases, with 16 bases between. The CDR3 spans 18 residues. The germline gives CDR1 LGHNA, CDR2 YSLEER. The CDR3 bases are TGCGCCAGCAGCCAAGATGGAGCGGTGCCTGGGAGCACAGATACGCAGTATTTT. This translates into CASSQDGAVPGSTDTQYF.

The genes are TRBV27 and TRBJ1-5; D may be TRBD1 (5 bases). Trimming shortened V by 6 bases and J by 15 bases, and 12 bases separated the two germline ends. The V gene's germline CDR1 is MNHEY and CDR2 SMNVEV (reference sequence). This CDR3 spans 10 amino acids. The CDR3 loop is CASRRGRWHF. The DNA for the CDR3 is TGTGCCAGCAGAAGGGGAAGGTGGCATTTT.

This clonotype was recorded at least ten times. This chain connects TRBV12-3 or TRBV12-4 to TRBJ2-3, with TRBD2 matching 10 bases. This CDR3 contains 16 residues. The junction had 4 bases not matched to a gene; V was cut back by 4 bases and J by 0 bases. CDR3 in amino acids: CASSSLAGASTDTQYF. The DNA for the CDR3 is TGTGCCAGCAGTTCTCTAGCGGGGGCTAGCACAGATACGCAGTATTTT.

This clonotype was observed many times. This rearrangement joins TRBV5-6 to TRBJ1-2; D may be TRBD1 (6 bases). Trimming took off 3 bases at V and 4 bases at J, with 13 bases between the two ends. The germline V gene has CDR1 SGHDT and CDR2 YYEEEE. The CDR3 contains 14 residues. This CDR3 is CASSSQDSVYGYTF. CDR3 DNA sequence: TGTGCCAGCAGCTCACAGGACAGTGTCTATGGCTACACCTTC.